These T cell receptor beta chains were read from a single sample in a study of OX40 agonist ivuxolimab in advanced cancers. Data came from immunoSEQ multiplex PCR; TCRdb stores just in-frame clones and leaves some out. This table has some 34,000 clones, roughly 84% appearing once. The material sequenced was CD4+ or CD8+ T cells sorted from blood, taken in a trial of the OX40 agonist ivuxolimab. The receptors stem from an adult with an advanced solid tumor such as melanoma, head and neck, liver or kidney cancer. Each CDR3 is given with its conserved first and last residue. D genes are given only for firm matches. Where a row states a size, it is once, few, many or the class of an expanded clone; other rows omit it.

TGCGCCAGCAGCCAAGATTCGGGACCCCGGAATGAGCAGTTCTTC CASSQDSGPRNEQFF 15 TRBV4-3 . TRBJ2-1 .
TGTGCCAGCAGCTTGGCCGGCGGACGCTCCTACGAGCAGTACTTC CASSLAGGRSYEQYF 15 TRBV5-4 . TRBJ2-7 .
TGTGCCAGCAGTGAATTAAGGGGCGAGGAAAAACTGTTTTTT CASSELRGEEKLFF 14 TRBV25-1 . TRBJ1-4 .
TGTGCCAGCAGCTTAAGTCAGGGAAGCTCCTACGAGCAGTACTTC CASSLSQGSSYEQYF 15 TRBV7-9 . TRBJ2-7 .
TGTGCCATCCGGGTTACCGGGGAGCTGTTTTTT CAIRVTGELFF 11 TRBV10-3 . TRBJ2-2 .
TGTGCCAGCAGCTTCACCACCGCCTCTCCCGGTGAAAAACTGTTTTTT CASSFTTASPGEKLFF 16 TRBV7-2 . TRBJ1-4 .
TGTGCCAGCAGCCCCGGGACAGGGGCTGAAAAACTGTTTTTT CASSPGTGAEKLFF 14 TRBV6-6 . TRBJ1-4 TRBD1
TGTGCCAGCAGCCTGTCAGGGACTAGCACAGATACGCAGTATTTT CASSLSGTSTDTQYF 15 TRBV9 . TRBJ2-3 .
TGCGCCAGCAGCCAAGAAGGGGGAGCAAGCTACGAGCAGTACTTC CASSQEGGASYEQYF 15 TRBV4-1 . TRBJ2-7 .
TGTGCCAGCAGCGCCACCGGGACAGGGCGCTATGGCTACACCTTC CASSATGTGRYGYTF 15 TRBV9 . TRBJ1-2 TRBD1
TGTGCCAGCAGCCTGGACAGGCCCCCCTACGAGCAGTACTTC CASSLDRPPYEQYF 14 TRBV5-6 . TRBJ2-7 TRBD1
TGCGCCAGCAGCTTGACGCCCGGATTTCTGGACGAGCAGTACTTC CASSLTPGFLDEQYF 15 TRBV5-1 . TRBJ2-7 .
TGTGCCAGCAGCCACCCGGACCGGGAAGAGACCCAGTACTTC CASSHPDREETQYF 14 TRBV7-9 . TRBJ2-5 .
TGTGCCAGCAGCCCCCGACTAGCGGGTTTCACAGATACGCAGTATTTT CASSPRLAGFTDTQYF 16 TRBV9 . TRBJ2-3 TRBD2
TGTGCCAGCAGTTTAGGCCCGGGACAGTCGAGCTCCTACGAGCAGTACTTC CASSLGPGQSSSYEQYF 17 TRBV28 . TRBJ2-7 TRBD1
TGTGCCAGCCAGCCTAGCTCCTACAATGAGCAGTTCTTC CASQPSSYNEQFF 13 TRBV5-6 . TRBJ2-1 .
TGTGCCAGCAGCGAACGGCCCTCTGCAGAGGTATGCTTT CASSERPSAEVCF 13 TRBV7-6 . TRBJ1-1 .
TGTGCCAGCAGTTTCGAGGGGGTCACCTACGAGCAGTACTTC CASSFEGVTYEQYF 14 TRBV28 once TRBJ2-7 .
TGTGCCAGCAGCTTACGGCGGGGGGAGCTTCAAGAGACCCAGTACTTC CASSLRRGELQETQYF 16 TRBV13 . TRBJ2-5 TRBD2
TGTGCCTGGAGTGTATGGCAGGGGAATCAGCCCCAGCATTTT CAWSVWQGNQPQHF 14 TRBV30 . TRBJ1-5 .
TGCAGCGTTGAAGAGGTGAACAGGGGGCTGGCTTTCTTT CSVEEVNRGLAFF 13 TRBV29-1 once TRBJ1-1 TRBD1
TGTGCCAGCAGCTTACTGTGGGGGCCGGATCAGCCCCAGCATTTT CASSLLWGPDQPQHF 15 TRBV7-2 . TRBJ1-5 .
TGTGCCTGGGCCCGGCGGACCTTTGAGCAGTTCTTC CAWARRTFEQFF 12 TRBV30 once TRBJ2-1 .
TGCGCCAGCAGCCAAAGCCTAGCCCTAGCGAACGAGCAGTTCTTC CASSQSLALANEQFF 15 TRBV4-1 . TRBJ2-1 .
TGCGCCAGCAGCCACGGAACAGGGCTGAACACCGGGGAGCTGTTTTTT CASSHGTGLNTGELFF 16 TRBV4-1 . TRBJ2-2 .
TGCAGCGTTGAATTTGGGACAGACACTGAAGCTTTCTTT CSVEFGTDTEAFF 13 TRBV29-1 . TRBJ1-1 TRBD1
TGCAGCGTTGAAGGCCCGGTGGATACGCAGTATTTT CSVEGPVDTQYF 12 TRBV29-1 . TRBJ2-3 .
TGTGCCTGGAGTGAGTTTGGGGACAATGAGCAGTTCTTC CAWSEFGDNEQFF 13 TRBV30 . TRBJ2-1 .
TGTGCCATCACAGAACCTCCCCAGCGGGAGCAGTACTTC CAITEPPQREQYF 13 TRBV10-3 . TRBJ2-7 .
TGTGCCAGCAGTTTAGTGGCAGGGGAATGGTACGAGCAGTACTTC CASSLVAGEWYEQYF 15 TRBV27 . TRBJ2-7 .
TGTGCCACCAGCAGATTAGCGGGTCTGAACACCGGGGAGCTGTTTTTT CATSRLAGLNTGELFF 16 TRBV15 . TRBJ2-2 TRBD2
TGTGCCAGCAGCTTAGGGACAGGGGGCAGGGGTCTCGAGCAGTACTTC CASSLGTGGRGLEQYF 16 TRBV7-6 . TRBJ2-7 TRBD1
TGTGCCAGCAGCTTGGGGACGGGGGACACTGAAGCTTTCTTT CASSLGTGDTEAFF 14 TRBV5-6 few TRBJ1-1 .
TGTGCCAGCAGCAAAGGGGAAAACTTTAACTATGGCTACACCTTC CASSKGENFNYGYTF 15 TRBV21-1 . TRBJ1-2 .
TGTGCCAGCCGACTAGCGGGGAACAATGAGCAGTTCTTC CASRLAGNNEQFF 13 TRBV27 once TRBJ2-1 TRBD2
TGTGCCAGCAGTTTAACAGGGTCCACTGAAGCTTTCTTT CASSLTGSTEAFF 13 TRBV27 . TRBJ1-1 .
TGTGCCAGCAGTCCTAGGCTCAATCAGCCCCAGCATTTT CASSPRLNQPQHF 13 TRBV27 . TRBJ1-5 .
TGTGCCAGCAGTTCTCTTGAGGAACTAGCGGGATGGGCAGATACGCAGTATTTT CASSSLEELAGWADTQYF 18 TRBV28 . TRBJ2-3 TRBD2
TGCAGCGTTGCTTGGACTAGCGGGAACAATGAGCAGTTCTTC CSVAWTSGNNEQFF 14 TRBV29-1 . TRBJ2-1 TRBD2
TGTGCCTGGAGTCTCCCGCACAGCAGGGGCGTGGACTATGGCTACACCTTC CAWSLPHSRGVDYGYTF 17 TRBV30 . TRBJ1-2 .
TGCGCCAGCAGCCAAGAAGTAACGCTATCCACTGAAGCTTTCTTT CASSQEVTLSTEAFF 15 TRBV4-3 once TRBJ1-1 .
TGTGCCACAAGACTAGCGGGGGGTGAAGATACGCAGTATTTT CATRLAGGEDTQYF 14 TRBV19 . TRBJ2-3 TRBD2
TGTGCCAGCAGTTTATCCCCTTATCAGCCCCAGCATTTT CASSLSPYQPQHF 13 TRBV27 . TRBJ1-5 .
TGCGCCAGCAGCCAAGAAGGCGGACAGGGGGGTTATCAGCCCCAGCATTTT CASSQEGGQGGYQPQHF 17 TRBV4-1 . TRBJ1-5 TRBD1
TGTGCCAGCAGCTTCATAGGGGGTGAGCAGTTCTTC CASSFIGGEQFF 12 TRBV7-3 medium-sized TRBJ2-1 .
TGTGCCAGTATCCGAAAGGGGAACACTGAAGCTTTCTTT CASIRKGNTEAFF 13 TRBV19 . TRBJ1-1 .
TGTGCCAGCAGCGTAGGTTTTACAGGAAATGAAAAACTGTTTTTT CASSVGFTGNEKLFF 15 TRBV9 . TRBJ1-4 .
TGTGCCAGCAGCCAAGGTCCCGGCCAAGAGACCCAGTACTTC CASSQGPGQETQYF 14 TRBV4-2 . TRBJ2-5 .
TGTGCCAGCAGATTAGACAGTGGGGCATCTGAAAAACTGTTTTTT CASRLDSGASEKLFF 15 TRBV7-9 . TRBJ1-4 .
TGTGCCAGCAGTGGGTTGGGGGACTATGGCTACACCTTC CASSGLGDYGYTF 13 TRBV6-1 . TRBJ1-2 .
TGCGCCAGCAGCGCGGCCTCCGGAAACACCATATATTTT CASSAASGNTIYF 13 TRBV4-3 once TRBJ1-3 .
TGCGCCAGCAGCCGGACAGTCCAGGGGGGTCAGCCCCAGCATTTT CASSRTVQGGQPQHF 15 TRBV4-1 . TRBJ1-5 TRBD1
TGTGCCTGGAGTAACCGGGCTAGCGAATGGGGTGGCTACACCTTC CAWSNRASEWGGYTF 15 TRBV30 . TRBJ1-2 .
TGTGCCAGCAGTCCGACAGGCCCCTACGAGCAGTACTTC CASSPTGPYEQYF 13 TRBV27 . TRBJ2-7 .
TGTGCCAGCAGCCCCGGGACAGCCACTGAAGCTTTCTTT CASSPGTATEAFF 13 TRBV5-6 . TRBJ1-1 TRBD1